Below are 10 T cell receptor beta chains sequenced from a single sample in a study of T cells in Graves' hyperthyroidism and ophthalmopathy. Authors of the study amplified TCR beta CDR3 regions from RNA transcripts. HTBI primers were employed in a first-round RT-PCR of the TCR CDR3. TCRdb redid the calling of the multiplex PCR reads with MiXCR, one entry per CDR3 protein. The sample has about 610,000 distinct CDR3 sequences, roughly 14% seen once. The specimen sequenced was blood. The source of these receptors is a woman in her 40s with Graves' ophthalmopathy.

The V call is TRBV28, the J call TRBJ2-7; 9 bases are shared with TRBD1. CDR1 MDHEN and CDR2 SYDVKM come from the germline V gene. The CDR3 loop spans 16 amino acids. The trim removed 2 bases at V and 5 bases at J, leaving 10 bases unmatched. The CDR3 DNA reads as TGTGCCAGCAGTTTACACGGCGGGACAGGGAGCAACGAGCAGTACTTC. Translating it yields CASSLHGGTGSNEQYF.

This clonotype was detected ten times or more. The chain combines TRBV20-1 with TRBJ2-5, with D perhaps matching TRBD2 (6 bases). CDR3 size: 13 residues. Trimming removed 1 base from V and 2 bases from J, with 8 bases in between. The germline gives CDR1 DFQATT, CDR2 SNEGSKA (reference sequence). The CDR3 DNA reads TGCAGTGCTAGAGGGGCGGGGCAAGAGACCCAGTACTTC. Its translation: CSARGAGQETQYF.

This clonotype was detected only a few times. V gene TRBV28 combines with J gene TRBJ2-7, with D uncertain. The CDR3 length is 15 residues. Germline lookup yields CDR1 MDHEN and CDR2 SYDVKM. Deletions cut 2 bases from V and 0 bases from J, with 11 bases between. CDR3 sequence (DNA): TGTGCCAGCAGTTTAATTGGTGGGATCTCCTACGAGCAGTACTTC. Translation: CASSLIGGISYEQYF.

The table lists this clonotype with many counts. The chain employs TRBV19 and TRBJ2-2, with a possible D match to TRBD1 (5 bases). This CDR3 is built from 14 residues. V dropped 7 bases and J dropped 5 bases, with 14 bases sitting between them. CDR1 and CDR2 (germline): LNHDA, SQIVND (reference sequence). CDR3 protein: CASKVTGTTGELFF. In DNA, the CDR3 is TGTGCCAGTAAGGTCACAGGAACGACCGGGGAGCTGTTTTTT. Variable domain in full (rest from reference TRBV19 and TRBJ2-2): DGGITQSPKYLFRKEGQNVTLSCEQNLNHDAMYWYRQDPGQGLRLIYYSQIVNDFQKGDIAEGYSVSREKKESFPLTVTSAQKNPTAFYLCASKVTGTTGELFFGEGSRLTVL.

This clonotype was seen at least ten times. The chain carries TRBV9 and TRBJ1-1; TRBD1 matches at 8 bases. V gave up 4 bases and J gave up 4 bases; unmatched junction bases: 3. The CDR3 runs 13 residues. CDR1 and CDR2 (germline): SGDLS, YYNGEE. The CDR3 nucleotides are TGTGCCAGCAGCCATGACAGGGGCACTGAAGCTTTCTTT. Its protein is CASSHDRGTEAFF.

The sample holds many counts of this clonotype. The V and J genes are TRBV29-1 and TRBJ1-1, with D perhaps matching TRBD1 (5 bases). The CDR3 sequence is 15 residues long. Germline assignment: CDR1 SQVTM and CDR2 ANQGSEA. V was trimmed by 1 base and J by 3 bases, leaving 15 bases between them. The CDR3 spells CSVEGGYGAYTEAFF. CDR3 bases: TGCAGCGTTGAAGGGGGCTACGGGGCTTACACTGAAGCTTTCTTT.

The rearrangement links TRBV10-3 to TRBJ2-5, with 7 bases lining up with TRBD1. Germline assignment: CDR1 ENHRY and CDR2 SYGVKD. J gave up 4 bases and V 6 bases, and 8 bases lay outside the gene matches. The CDR3 consists of 14 residues. Here the CDR3 DNA reads TGTGCCATCAGCGCCAGGGGGATGGGAGAGACCCAGTACTTC. Protein: CAISARGMGETQYF.

This clonotype was counted between two and nine times. The chain couples TRBV28 to TRBJ2-7; 8 positions match TRBD1. The germline V gene encodes CDR1 MDHEN and CDR2 SYDVKM. CDR3 length equals 14 residues. The V and J ends lost 6 bases and 7 bases, in that order; junction bases with no gene match: 11. As DNA, the CDR3 is TGTGCCAGCAGCCTTGGCCCCAGGGGGCTTGAGCAGTACTTC. It specifies CASSLGPRGLEQYF.

In its sample, this clonotype was seen many times. This rearrangement joins TRBV6-1 to TRBJ2-2; no clear D gene. The V and J ends lost 7 bases and 1 base respectively, with 4 bases between them. This CDR3 region has 12 residues. Looked up from germline, CDR1 is MNHNS and CDR2 is SASEGT. The CDR3 here is CASKQNTGELFF. In nucleotides, the CDR3 is TGTGCCAGCAAACAGAACACCGGGGAGCTGTTTTTT.

This clonotype was seen many times. The chain joins TRBV29-1 to TRBJ1-2; D is ambiguous. Germline values: CDR1 SQVTM, CDR2 ANQGSEA. This CDR3 contains 12 residues. Trimming left V 4 bases short and J 4 bases short, with 10 bases between. CDR3 bases: TGCAGCGTTGGGCCCAGTGCCTATGGCTACACCTTC. Residues: CSVGPSAYGYTF.